The 25 T cell receptor beta chains below were found in one sample sequenced in a study of blood T cell repertoires in COVID-19. TCRdb keeps only in-frame clones here, not all; method: immunoSEQ multiplex PCR. The table includes around 130,000 clones, approximately 89% detected once. Sequencing was carried out using peripheral blood. The receptors were sampled from a woman in her fifties or sixties with acute or convalescent COVID-19.

The gene calls are TRBV7-8 and TRBJ1-1; the match to TRBD1 covers 8 bases. CDR1 is SGHVS and CDR2 is FQNEAQ in the germline V gene. The CDR3 is 12 amino acids. The ends lost 5 bases at V and 7 bases at J; junction bases unmatched: 3. The CDR3 DNA reads TGTGCCAGCAGCAGGACAGGGTTTGAAGCTTTCTTT. It encodes CASSRTGFEAFF.

The rearrangement links TRBV18 to TRBJ2-5; no clear D gene. The CDR3 is made up of 15 amino acids. Trimming removed 3 bases from V and 2 bases from J, with 13 bases in between. Per germline, CDR1 KGHSH and CDR2 LQKENI. CDR3 amino acids: CASSPQRMAQETQYF. CDR3 nucleotide sequence: TGTGCCAGCTCACCCCAGCGTATGGCTCAAGAGACCCAGTACTTC.

The rearrangement joins TRBV10-1 to TRBJ2-7; 7 nucleotides align to TRBD2. V shed 6 bases, J shed 3 bases, and the junction held 11 bases outside the gene matches. The CDR3 covers 15 residues. Germline values: CDR1 WNHNN, CDR2 SYGVQD (reference sequence). CDR3 protein: CASRRGGRVFYEQYV. CDR3 nucleotides: TGCGCCAGCAGGCGGGGCGGGAGAGTCTTCTACGAGCAGTACGTC.

The V call is TRBV19, the J call TRBJ2-1; D remains ambiguous. Germline V gene lookup returns CDR1 LNHDA and CDR2 SQIVND (reference sequence). V lost 6 bases and J lost 10, with 10 bases in between. The CDR3 totals 11 residues. The CDR3 here is CASSTLEEQFF. DNA for the CDR3: TGTGCCAGTAGCACCCTGGAGGAGCAGTTCTTC.

The gene calls are TRBV10-3 and TRBJ2-2, with 8 bases aligning to TRBD1. The CDR3 runs 12 residues. V lost 9 bases, J lost 6 bases, and 3 bases stayed unmatched. Per germline, CDR1 ENHRY and CDR2 SYGVKD. As DNA, the CDR3 is TGTGCCATAACGACAGGGGCCGGGGAGCTGTTTTTT. It translates to CAITTGAGELFF.

The rearrangement uses TRBV27 and TRBJ1-3; D unclear. Germline V gene data show CDR1 as MNHEY and CDR2 as SMNVEV (reference sequence). This CDR3 region has 12 residues. Here the CDR3 DNA reads TGTGCTACTAGGAGCTCTGGAAACACCATATATTTT. It codes for CATRSSGNTIYF.

Here the CDR3 reads CASLARGDETQYF. Written as DNA, the CDR3 is TGTGCCAGTCTGGCTAGGGGTGATGAGACCCAGTACTTC. V gene TRBV3-1 (or the pseudogene TRBV3-2) combines with J gene TRBJ2-5, with D possibly TRBD1 on 5 matching bases. Between the trimmed V and J ends, which lost 9 bases and 5 bases, there was a span of 16 bases. Looked up from germline, CDR1 is LGHDT and CDR2 is YNNKEL (reference sequence). This CDR3 comprises 13 residues.

The rearrangement links TRBV2 to TRBJ1-5; D gene ambiguous. The CDR3 has 14 residues. The germline V gene encodes CDR1 SNHLY and CDR2 FYNNEI. The V end lost 5 bases, the J end lost 0 bases, and 8 bases lay between the germline ends. The CDR3 DNA sequence: TGTGCCAGCAGTTTAGAGTATAGCAATCAGCCCCAGCATTTT. It translates to CASSLEYSNQPQHF.

The table lists this clone with a few counts. V is TRBV7-9 and J is TRBJ1-1, with 7 nucleotides matching TRBD1. Germline V gene sequence: CDR1 SEHNR, CDR2 FQNEAQ (reference sequence). This CDR3 comprises 14 residues. V dropped 4 bases and J dropped 1; count of bases not matched to a gene: 3. CDR3 sequence: CASSWGTANTEAFF. The CDR3 DNA is TGTGCCAGCAGCTGGGGGACAGCGAACACTGAAGCTTTCTTT. Drawing the rest from reference TRBV7-9 and TRBJ1-1, the complete variable domain is DTGVSQNPRHKITKRGQNVTFRCDPISEHNRLYWYRQTLGQGPEFLTYFQNEAQLEKSRLLSDRFSAERPKGSFSTLEIQRTEQGDSAMYLCASSWGTANTEAFFGQGTRLTVV.

The J gene is TRBJ1-1, the V gene TRBV27; D unclear. V was shortened by 3 bases and J by 4 bases, with 12 bases between the two germline ends. CDR3 length: 14 amino acids. From germline, CDR1 is MNHEY and CDR2 SMNVEV (reference sequence). The CDR3 DNA reads as TGTGCCAGCAGTTTCGAGCCGTCTAGCACTGAAGCTTTCTTT. Protein: CASSFEPSSTEAFF.

The chain couples TRBV15 to TRBJ1-2; 7 bases match TRBD1. Germline lookup yields CDR1 LNHNV and CDR2 YYDKDF (reference sequence). The CDR3 is 15 amino acids. V lost 0 bases and J lost 6; bases outside the gene matches: 7. CDR3 residues: CATSREVGTVDGYTF. DNA for the CDR3: TGTGCCACCAGCAGAGAGGTCGGGACAGTGGATGGCTACACCTTC.

V and J are TRBV9 and TRBJ2-3, with 8 nucleotides matching TRBD2. This CDR3 contains 15 residues. After removal of 0 bases from V and 0 bases from J, the junction contained 0 bases not matched to a gene. CDR1 is SGDLS and CDR2 is YYNGEE in the germline V gene. CDR3: CASSVGGRSTDTQYF. CDR3 nucleotide sequence: TGTGCCAGCAGCGTAGGCGGGAGGAGCACAGATACGCAGTATTTT.

The chain carries TRBV7-3 and TRBJ2-2; tentatively, D is TRBD1 (5 bases). Germline values: CDR1 SGHTA, CDR2 FQGTGA. The CDR3 is 13 residues long. V lost 2 bases and J 6 bases, leaving 7 bases between the germline ends. The CDR3 DNA follows: TGTGCCAGCAGCTTAGGGGCCCCCGGGGAGCTGTTTTTT. Translation gives CASSLGAPGELFF.

This chain links TRBV6-6 with TRBJ2-5; 9 bases are a match to TRBD1. The ends lost 9 bases at V and 1 base at J; junction bases unmatched: 6. The CDR3 contains 14 residues. Germline lookup yields CDR1 MNHNY and CDR2 SVGAGI (reference sequence). The CDR3 loop reads CASKQGARQETQYF. CDR3 nucleotide sequence: TGTGCCAGTAAACAGGGGGCCCGCCAAGAGACCCAGTACTTC.

The chain carries TRBV9 and TRBJ1-4, with 9 bases matching TRBD1. Unmatched junction bases numbered 2, after V lost 0 bases and J lost 5 bases. CDR1 is SGDLS and CDR2 is YYNGEE in the germline V gene. The CDR3 is 15 amino acids. The CDR3 reads CASSVGGTGNEKLFF. DNA for the CDR3: TGTGCCAGCAGCGTAGGGGGGACAGGGAATGAAAAACTGTTTTTT.

The rearrangement links TRBV24-1 to TRBJ2-5; the D is unclear. The CDR3 is 12 residues long. Trimming removed 5 bases from V and 1 base from J, with 4 bases in between. CDR1 and CDR2 from the germline V gene are KGHDR and SFDVKD. CDR3 sequence: CATSASQETQYF. CDR3 coding DNA: TGTGCCACCAGTGCCAGCCAAGAGACCCAGTACTTC.

V is TRBV7-9 and J is TRBJ1-1, with D uncertain. The length of the CDR3 is 13 residues. Trimming removed 6 bases at V and 0 bases at J, with 8 bases between. Germline loops: CDR1 SEHNR, CDR2 FQNEAQ (reference sequence). CDR3 DNA: TGTGCCAGCAGGCCCAGTCTGAACACTGAAGCTTTCTTT. Translated: CASRPSLNTEAFF.

V and J are TRBV5-1 and TRBJ1-1; D not certain. The CDR3 is 13 residues long. Germline V lookup: CDR1 SGHRS, CDR2 YFSETQ. V lost 6 bases and J 1 base, leaving 10 bases between the germline ends. CDR3 sequence: CASTPPGNTEAFF. The CDR3 region has the DNA TGCGCCAGCACCCCCCCCGGGAACACTGAAGCTTTCTTT.

The chain carries TRBV5-1 and TRBJ2-5, with D perhaps TRBD1 (5 bases). The V and J ends lost 4 bases and 2 bases respectively, with 12 bases between them. The CDR3 totals 14 residues. CDR1 is SGHRS and CDR2 is YFSETQ in the germline V gene. The CDR3 DNA reads TGCGCCAGCAGCCCTGGGGCACAGCAAGAGACCCAGTACTTC. Amino acids: CASSPGAQQETQYF.

The chain combines TRBV5-1 with TRBJ2-5; 10 bases fit TRBD2. The CDR3 consists of 16 residues. Trimming at V came to 0 bases and at J to 2 bases, leaving 4 bases not matched to a gene. From germline, CDR1 is SGHRS and CDR2 YFSETQ. CDR3 loop: CASSLASSGRQETQYF. CDR3 coding DNA: TGCGCCAGCAGCTTGGCATCTAGCGGGAGACAAGAGACCCAGTACTTC.

The rearrangement joins TRBV6-5 to TRBJ2-4; possible D gene TRBD2, 6 bases. Germline assignment: CDR1 MNHEY and CDR2 SVGAGI. Trimming left V 5 bases short and J 3 bases short, with 14 bases between. CDR3 length: 15 amino acids. The chain's CDR3 is CASSKTSLGKNIQYF. In nucleotides, the CDR3 is TGTGCCAGCAGTAAGACTAGTTTGGGCAAAAACATTCAGTACTTC.

The chain combines TRBV4-1 with TRBJ1-5, with D uncertain. The CDR3 totals 15 residues. Per the germline V gene, CDR1 is MGHRA and CDR2 is YSYEKL. V was trimmed by 1 base and J by 2 bases, leaving 9 bases between them. The CDR3 sequence is CASSQVVEGNQPQHF. The CDR3 DNA is TGCGCCAGCAGCCAAGTGGTAGAGGGCAATCAGCCCCAGCATTTT.

The V gene is TRBV30, the J gene TRBJ1-2; TRBD1 agrees at 9 bases. CDR3 size: 15 residues. The junction had 10 bases not matched to a gene; V was cut back by 4 bases and J by 4 bases. The germline V gene has CDR1 GTSNPN and CDR2 SVGIG (reference sequence). As DNA, the CDR3 is TGTGCCTGGACCGCGACCGGGACAGGGATCTATGGCTACACCTTC. It codes for CAWTATGTGIYGYTF.

The J gene is TRBJ1-1, the V gene TRBV10-2; perhaps TRBD1 as D (5 bases). The CDR3 loop spans 13 amino acids. Trimming pared 10 bases from V and 4 bases from J, leaving 16 bases between. In germline, CDR1 is WSHSY, CDR2 SAAADI. This CDR3 reads CAIREGRGTEAFF. In nucleotides, the CDR3 is TGCGCCATCAGGGAGGGGAGGGGCACTGAAGCTTTCTTT.

This clone was recorded only once. The chain recombines TRBV2 with TRBJ1-2, with 12 nucleotides matching TRBD1. This CDR3 comprises 18 residues. Germline CDR1 reads SNHLY; CDR2 reads FYNNEI. V lost 4 bases, J lost 4 bases, and 13 bases stayed unmatched. CDR3 nucleotides: TGTGCCAGCAGTGCCTCCGGGACAGGGGGCATAGGCGGCTATGGCTACACCTTC. This gives the protein CASSASGTGGIGGYGYTF.